These T cell receptor beta chains were read from a single sample in a study of identical twins. TCRdb recomputed calls from the 5' RACE reads with MiXCR, one row per CDR3 protein. This sample carries some 560,000 distinct CDR3 sequences, roughly 9.5% of them seen once, and the ten largest clones take under 3.5%. This sample also belongs to another study, concerning yellow fever vaccine responses in identical twins.

What was sequenced was PBMCs. The source is a woman aged 18-35 years in good health. Each CDR3 is given with its conserved first and last residue. Fields, in order: D gene, J gene, clone size, V gene, CDR3 DNA, CDR3 protein. The D gene is left open where the match is weak. Size values are once, few and many counts, or a class for expanded clones, and some rows have none.

d_gene: TRBD2; j_gene: TRBJ2-3; abundance: .; v_gene: TRBV7-2; CDR3nt: TGTGCCAGCAGCTTATTGCTAGCGGCCAGCACAGATACGCAGTATTTT; CDR3aa: CASSLLLAASTDTQYF
d_gene: TRBD1; j_gene: TRBJ2-2; abundance: few; v_gene: TRBV7-2; CDR3nt: TGTGCCAGCAGCCTCCCCGGGACAGGGCCCGGGGAGCTGTTTTTT; CDR3aa: CASSLPGTGPGELFF
d_gene: .; j_gene: TRBJ2-1; abundance: many; v_gene: TRBV7-2; CDR3nt: TGTGCCAGCAGCTCGACGCCGGATGAGCAGTTCTTC; CDR3aa: CASSSTPDEQFF
d_gene: .; j_gene: TRBJ2-3; abundance: many; v_gene: TRBV5-4; CDR3nt: TGTGCCAGCAGCTTTCCATACACAGATACGCAGTATTTT; CDR3aa: CASSFPYTDTQYF
d_gene: TRBD2; j_gene: TRBJ2-1; abundance: once; v_gene: TRBV7-2; CDR3nt: TGTGCCAGCAGCCCAAGACTAGCGGACTCCTACAATGGGCAGTTCTTC; CDR3aa: CASSPRLADSYNGQFF
d_gene: .; j_gene: TRBJ2-1; abundance: many; v_gene: TRBV5-1; CDR3nt: TGCGCCAGCAGCCTCGACAGTTCCTACGCCTACAATGAGCAGTTCTTC; CDR3aa: CASSLDSSYAYNEQFF
d_gene: TRBD1; j_gene: TRBJ2-1; abundance: many; v_gene: TRBV28; CDR3nt: TGTGCCAGCAGTATTTATACCGACCGGACAGGGGAGAGCACAATTGAGCAGTTCTTC; CDR3aa: CASSIYTDRTGESTIEQFF
d_gene: TRBD2; j_gene: TRBJ2-5; abundance: .; v_gene: TRBV7-7; CDR3nt: TGTGCTAGCAGCTTTGATAGCGGGGAAGAGACCCAGTACTTC; CDR3aa: CASSFDSGEETQYF
d_gene: .; j_gene: TRBJ2-7; abundance: .; v_gene: TRBV20-1; CDR3nt: TGCAGTGCTAGAGCTGGGACGGTAACCTACGAGCAGTACTTC; CDR3aa: CSARAGTVTYEQYF
d_gene: .; j_gene: TRBJ2-1; abundance: many; v_gene: TRBV27; CDR3nt: TGTGCCAGCAGTCGTAGCGGTGGGGCCTACAATGAGCAGTTCTTC; CDR3aa: CASSRSGGAYNEQFF
d_gene: .; j_gene: TRBJ2-7; abundance: few; v_gene: TRBV20-1; CDR3nt: TGCAGTGCTAGAGATCCAGACCTTGAATACGAGCAGTACTTC; CDR3aa: CSARDPDLEYEQYF
d_gene: TRBD2; j_gene: TRBJ2-1; abundance: few; v_gene: TRBV29-1; CDR3nt: TGCAGCGCCCCGGGACTAGCGGGAGGGCCCCAGTTCTTC; CDR3aa: CSAPGLAGGPQFF
d_gene: .; j_gene: TRBJ2-7; abundance: .; v_gene: TRBV13; CDR3nt: TGTGCCAGCAGCTCCAACAGCGGAATGATTACCTACGAGCAGTACTTC; CDR3aa: CASSSNSGMITYEQYF
d_gene: TRBD1; j_gene: TRBJ2-1; abundance: few; v_gene: TRBV14; CDR3nt: TGTGCCAGCAGCCAACTGCCGGGACAGGGCATCGACAATGAGCAGTTCTTC; CDR3aa: CASSQLPGQGIDNEQFF
d_gene: .; j_gene: TRBJ1-5; abundance: few; v_gene: TRBV7-9; CDR3nt: TGTGCCAGCAGCCCTGTTGGGAACAATCAGCCCCAGCATTTT; CDR3aa: CASSPVGNNQPQHF
d_gene: .; j_gene: TRBJ2-5; abundance: few; v_gene: TRBV29-1; CDR3nt: TGCAGCGTCCTGACACTTGGCCAGGAGACCCAGTACTTC; CDR3aa: CSVLTLGQETQYF
d_gene: .; j_gene: TRBJ2-1; abundance: .; v_gene: TRBV11-2; CDR3nt: TGTGCCAGCAGCTTAGGGTCTACAGGGTTCTCCTACAATGAGCAGTTCTTC; CDR3aa: CASSLGSTGFSYNEQFF
d_gene: .; j_gene: TRBJ2-1; abundance: .; v_gene: TRBV7-2; CDR3nt: TGTGCCAGCAGCTGGAGGGGCGGTAGTGGCTACAATGAGCAGTTCTTC; CDR3aa: CASSWRGGSGYNEQFF
d_gene: .; j_gene: TRBJ2-1; abundance: .; v_gene: TRBV18; CDR3nt: TGTGCCAGCGGCCCGGGCGACTACAATGAGCAGTTCTTC; CDR3aa: CASGPGDYNEQFF
d_gene: .; j_gene: TRBJ2-7; abundance: many; v_gene: TRBV21-1; CDR3nt: TGTGCCAGCAGCAAAGGATCCCGAATAGCGGGAGGGTCTAGCGGCGAGCAGTACTTC; CDR3aa: CASSKGSRIAGGSSGEQYF
d_gene: .; j_gene: TRBJ1-6; abundance: many; v_gene: TRBV24-1; CDR3nt: TGTGCCACCAGTCGGCCAATAAGGAATTCACCCCTCCACTTT; CDR3aa: CATSRPIRNSPLHF
d_gene: .; j_gene: TRBJ2-3; abundance: many; v_gene: TRBV28; CDR3nt: TGTGCCAGCACAGGGGGCACAGATACGCAGTATTTT; CDR3aa: CASTGGTDTQYF
d_gene: TRBD2; j_gene: TRBJ2-1; abundance: .; v_gene: TRBV5-6; CDR3nt: TGTGCCAGCAGCTTGGGGGGACTAAAATACAATGAGCAGTTCTTC; CDR3aa: CASSLGGLKYNEQFF
d_gene: TRBD2; j_gene: TRBJ2-7; abundance: .; v_gene: TRBV7-2; CDR3nt: TGTGCCAGCAGCTTAGTCCCCGCGGGAGCAGGCGAGCAGTACTTC; CDR3aa: CASSLVPAGAGEQYF
d_gene: .; j_gene: TRBJ2-1; abundance: few; v_gene: TRBV29-1; CDR3nt: TGCAGCGTTGTAACTAGCCTGGCTAACAATGAGCAGTTCTTC; CDR3aa: CSVVTSLANNEQFF
d_gene: TRBD1; j_gene: TRBJ2-1; abundance: .; v_gene: TRBV6-1; CDR3nt: TGTGCCAGCAGTGAAGAGGGACAGGGGTTGGATGAGCAGTTCTTC; CDR3aa: CASSEEGQGLDEQFF
d_gene: TRBD2; j_gene: TRBJ2-1; abundance: many; v_gene: TRBV2; CDR3nt: TGTGCCAGCAGGGTTCTAGCGGGAGGGCCTGATGAGCAGTTCTTC; CDR3aa: CASRVLAGGPDEQFF
d_gene: .; j_gene: TRBJ2-7; abundance: .; v_gene: TRBV28; CDR3nt: TGTGCCAGCAAGGTTCAAGGTTCGGGGAGGGAGCAGTACTTC; CDR3aa: CASKVQGSGREQYF
d_gene: TRBD1; j_gene: TRBJ2-5; abundance: .; v_gene: TRBV20-1; CDR3nt: TGCAGTGCAACCGGGACAGGGAGGGAGACCCAGTACTTC; CDR3aa: CSATGTGRETQYF
d_gene: TRBD1; j_gene: TRBJ2-5; abundance: .; v_gene: TRBV7-2; CDR3nt: TGTGCCAGCAGCTTAGGTCGCTGGGACAGGGTAGGAGAGACCCAGTACTTC; CDR3aa: CASSLGRWDRVGETQYF
d_gene: TRBD2; j_gene: TRBJ2-5; abundance: .; v_gene: TRBV12-3/TRBV12-4; CDR3nt: TGTGCCAGCAGTTTAACGGCTAGCGGGGGTCAAGAGACCCAGTACTTC; CDR3aa: CASSLTASGGQETQYF
d_gene: .; j_gene: TRBJ2-1; abundance: .; v_gene: TRBV6-5; CDR3nt: TGTGCCAGCAGTTACAGGCCCCCAGGTCCCGGCAACAATGAGCAGTTCTTC; CDR3aa: CASSYRPPGPGNNEQFF
d_gene: TRBD1; j_gene: TRBJ1-1; abundance: many; v_gene: TRBV11-2; CDR3nt: TGTGCCAGCAGCCCGGGACAGAAAACTGAAGCTTTCTTT; CDR3aa: CASSPGQKTEAFF
d_gene: .; j_gene: TRBJ2-1; abundance: many; v_gene: TRBV3-1; CDR3nt: TGTGCCAGCAGCCAAGATCTGGGGGCCTACAATGAGCAGTTCTTC; CDR3aa: CASSQDLGAYNEQFF
d_gene: .; j_gene: TRBJ2-1; abundance: few; v_gene: TRBV5-6; CDR3nt: TGTGCCAGCAGCTTGGAAGGGGGAGGCTACAATGAGCAGTTCTTC; CDR3aa: CASSLEGGGYNEQFF
d_gene: .; j_gene: TRBJ1-1; abundance: few; v_gene: TRBV5-1; CDR3nt: TGCGCCAGCAGCTTGGTTGTGAATGGTGAAGCTTTCTTT; CDR3aa: CASSLVVNGEAFF
d_gene: TRBD2; j_gene: TRBJ2-1; abundance: many; v_gene: TRBV10-3; CDR3nt: TGTGCCATCAGGGAGCGGGAGGGTTACAATGAGCAGTTCTTC; CDR3aa: CAIREREGYNEQFF
d_gene: .; j_gene: TRBJ2-4; abundance: .; v_gene: TRBV18; CDR3nt: TGTGCGTCTGGGGGCACCAAAAACATTCAGTACTTC; CDR3aa: CASGGTKNIQYF
d_gene: .; j_gene: TRBJ2-2; abundance: many; v_gene: TRBV7-3; CDR3nt: TGTGCCAGCAGCGCCCCGAAGGGCGGGGAGCTGTTTTTT; CDR3aa: CASSAPKGGELFF
d_gene: TRBD1; j_gene: TRBJ2-4; abundance: few; v_gene: TRBV28; CDR3nt: TGTGCCAGCAGTTTCGTGGGACAGGATGGAAACATTCAGTACTTC; CDR3aa: CASSFVGQDGNIQYF
d_gene: TRBD1; j_gene: TRBJ2-1; abundance: .; v_gene: TRBV27; CDR3nt: TGTGCCAGCAGTCTTACAGGGGTCTCCTACAATGAGCAGTTCTTC; CDR3aa: CASSLTGVSYNEQFF
d_gene: .; j_gene: TRBJ2-1; abundance: few; v_gene: TRBV20-1; CDR3nt: TGCAGTGCTCAATTTAAGCTTCAGGGCAATGAGCAGTTCTTC; CDR3aa: CSAQFKLQGNEQFF
d_gene: .; j_gene: TRBJ2-5; abundance: few; v_gene: TRBV20-1; CDR3nt: TGCAGTGCTAGCAAGCTAGCGTTCTTCACCTACTTC; CDR3aa: CSASKLAFFTYF
d_gene: .; j_gene: TRBJ2-7; abundance: few; v_gene: TRBV18; CDR3nt: TGTGCCAGCTCATACCTAGGGAAGTCCTACGAGCAGTACTTC; CDR3aa: CASSYLGKSYEQYF
d_gene: TRBD1; j_gene: TRBJ2-7; abundance: few; v_gene: TRBV13; CDR3nt: TGTGCCAGCAGCCATTTTCGGGACAGCTTCTCCTACGAGCAGTACTTC; CDR3aa: CASSHFRDSFSYEQYF
d_gene: .; j_gene: TRBJ2-7; abundance: .; v_gene: TRBV4-3; CDR3nt: TGCGCCAGCAGCCAAGATCTCTGGGTCGAGCAGTACTTC; CDR3aa: CASSQDLWVEQYF
d_gene: .; j_gene: TRBJ1-1; abundance: many; v_gene: TRBV24-1; CDR3nt: TGTGCCACCAGTGACGTCAGCCCGAACACTGAAGCTTTCTTT; CDR3aa: CATSDVSPNTEAFF
d_gene: .; j_gene: TRBJ2-1; abundance: few; v_gene: TRBV20-1; CDR3nt: TGCAGTGCTAGCCCCCAAGGGAGCGGGCCTTACAATGAGCAGTTCTTC; CDR3aa: CSASPQGSGPYNEQFF
d_gene: .; j_gene: TRBJ1-2; abundance: .; v_gene: TRBV28; CDR3nt: TGTGCCAGCCATTTTCGGGAGGAGGAACTCTGCACCTTC; CDR3aa: CASHFREEELCTF
d_gene: TRBD2; j_gene: TRBJ2-7; abundance: .; v_gene: TRBV20-1; CDR3nt: TGCAGTGCTAGAGGGTGGTCGACTAGCGGGAGAAACGAGCAGTACTTC; CDR3aa: CSARGWSTSGRNEQYF